This T cell receptor (beta chain) was found in a study of blood T cells in healthy people across ages. A sample-barcoded 5' primer and a J-beta primer mix were used in a second PCR of roughly 7 to 12 cycles. TCRdb independently ran MiXCR on the 5' RACE reads; one entry per CDR3 protein. The data hold about 770,000 distinct CDR3 sequences, with 40% to 50% observed a single time. This clonotype was picked up a small number of times. This CDR3 spans 13 amino acids. Unmatched junction bases numbered 4, after V lost 6 bases and J lost 3 bases. The chain joins TRBV12-3 or TRBV12-4 to TRBJ2-7; 8 bases are shared with TRBD2. This TCR came from a man aged 55 to 69 in good health. The sample consisted of blood. Here the CDR3 DNA reads TGTGCCAGCAGCGGGACTAGTCTCTACGAGCAGTACTTC. Protein sequence: CASSGTSLYEQYF.